These 4 T cell receptor beta chains came from one sample sequenced in a study of OX40 agonist ivuxolimab in advanced cancers. The assay was immunoSEQ multiplex PCR, and TCRdb's table has in-frame clones only and misses some. The top ten hold 20% to 30% of the sample, which has tens of thousands of clones, about 84% seen once. The starting material was CD4+ or CD8+ T cells sorted from blood, obtained in a trial of the OX40 agonist ivuxolimab. The receptors derive from an adult with an advanced solid tumor such as melanoma, head and neck, liver or kidney cancer.

This chain's CDR3 is CASSLDEGSTDTQYF. The CDR3 bases are TGTGCCAGCAGCTTGGATGAGGGGAGCACAGATACGCAGTATTTT. The gene calls are TRBV5-4 and TRBJ2-3; D is tentatively TRBD1 or TRBD2 (5 bases each). The V end lost 0 bases, the J end lost 0 bases, and 8 bases lay between the germline ends. CDR1 and CDR2 from the germline V gene are SGHNT and YYREEE (reference sequence). This CDR3 spans 15 amino acids.

The V call is TRBV9, the J call TRBJ1-5, with 9 positions matching TRBD1. The CDR3 is 14 amino acids. V lost 2 bases and J lost 6; bases outside the gene matches: 3. Germline CDR1 is SGDLS and CDR2 is YYNGEE. CDR3 sequence (DNA): TGTGCCAGCAGCGTCGGACAGGGGAGTCAGCCCCAGCATTTT. Translated: CASSVGQGSQPQHF.

The J gene is TRBJ2-7, the V gene TRBV5-1; 10 bases are shared with TRBD1. Germline V gene sequence: CDR1 SGHRS, CDR2 YFSETQ. The V and J ends lost 2 bases and 7 bases, in that order; junction bases with no gene match: 6. The CDR3 spans 14 residues. CDR3 residues: CASSFGTGAGEQYF. In nucleotides, the CDR3 is TGCGCCAGCAGCTTTGGGACAGGGGCGGGGGAGCAGTACTTC.

The chain carries TRBV6-5 and TRBJ1-1; tentatively, D is TRBD1 (5 bases). The CDR3 consists of 13 residues. Germline V gives CDR1 MNHEY, CDR2 SVGAGI. Trimming took off 5 bases at V and 1 base at J, with 8 bases between the two ends. CDR3 sequence (DNA): TGTGCCAGCAGTCAAACAGGGAACACTGAAGCTTTCTTT. Its protein is CASSQTGNTEAFF.